This T cell receptor (beta chain) is from a study of graft-versus-host responses after intestinal transplantation. This table comes from immunoSEQ multiplex PCR, and its TCRdb copy is limited to in-frame clones, with some not included. The table includes over 8,500 clones, around 28% detected once. In its sample, this clone was seen a few times. Plates contained around 200,000 CFSE-labeled responder cells and around 200,000 irradiated, violet-dye-labeled stimulator cells. Proliferating CFSE-low CD3+CD4+ and CD3+CD8+ responders were sorted after the reaction. Unmatched junction bases numbered 2, after V lost 3 bases and J lost 3 bases. From germline, CDR1 is SGHVS and CDR2 FQNEAQ. CDR3 size: 13 residues.

The J gene is TRBJ2-7, the V gene TRBV7-8, with 7 nucleotides matching TRBD2. The material sequenced was alloreactive CD8+ T cells from a mixed lymphocyte reaction culture, taken before transplantation. Described subset: CFSE-low proliferating T cells sorted from roughly 6-day pre-transplant mixed lymphocyte reaction (GvH or HvG direction). The sequence was obtained from a human patient who was an organ donor for intestinal transplantation. CDR3 sequence reads: CASSLGGGYEQYF. The CDR3 bases are TGTGCCAGCAGCTTGGGCGGGGGCTACGAGCAGTACTTC. Drawing the rest from reference TRBV7-8 and TRBJ2-7, the complete variable domain is GAGVSQSPRYKVAKRGQDVALRCDPISGHVSLFWYQQALGQGPEFLTYFQNEAQLDKSGLPSDRFFAERPEGSVSTLKIQRTQQEDSAVYLCASSLGGGYEQYFGPGTRLTVT.